This TCR beta chain comes out of a study of T cells in Graves' hyperthyroidism and ophthalmopathy. The CDR3 covers 14 residues. Trimming left V 4 bases short and J 4 bases short, with 13 bases between. Germline V gene lookup returns CDR1 SGHAT and CDR2 FQNNGV. RNA transcripts served as the template for amplifying TCR beta CDR3 regions. The TCR CDR3 first-round RT-PCR relied on the HTBI primer set. TCRdb passed the multiplex PCR reads through MiXCR, listing each CDR3 protein once. The sample includes fewer than 450,000 distinct CDR3 sequences, about 18% of them seen just once. The chain joins TRBV11-2 to TRBJ1-1; D is unclear. This TCR was sampled from a woman in her twenties or thirties with Graves' hyperthyroidism that later progressed to Graves' ophthalmopathy. Sequencing was carried out using blood. This CDR3 reads CASSWEGFGTEAFF. The DNA of the CDR3 is TGTGCCAGCAGCTGGGAGGGTTTCGGCACTGAAGCTTTCTTT. The entire variable domain, with the rest obtained from reference TRBV11-2 and TRBJ1-1, is as follows: EAGVAQSPRYKIIEKRQSVAFWCNPISGHATLYWYQQILGQGPKLLIQFQNNGVVDDSQLPKDRFSAERLKGVDSTLKIQPAKLEDSAVYLCASSWEGFGTEAFFGQGTRLTVV.